This T cell receptor beta chain was identified during a study of tumor-infiltrating lymphocytes in primary liver carcinoma. At the level of the study: The patient group consisted of men and women aged 30 to 69 years. The yield of productive TCRbeta reads per sample was roughly 3.65 to 7.13 million and was similar across tissue types.

The study's findings and limits: Tumors reached a significantly greater top-250-clone fraction than blood did (p = 0.039).

Worth noting for this clonotype: As yet, its antigen is unknown.

Bulk tissue was left unsorted, and RNA and DNA were co-extracted from roughly 20-30 mg of it. Every tumor sample had over 85% viable tumor cells. With 500 to 650 ng total RNA as template and a constant-region primer, TCR beta cDNA was made. ARM-PCR, slightly modified, supplied the TCR beta libraries through three nested multiplex PCR rounds. TCRdb passed the multiplex PCR reads through MiXCR, listing each CDR3 protein once. The sample lists about 20,000 distinct CDR3 sequences; roughly 80% were seen once. The receptor was derived from a woman younger than 45 with primary liver carcinoma and hepatitis B virus infection. Sequenced material: liver tumor tissue from sampling region 4. The subset here: tumor region T4, right-lateral pole.

The DNA of the CDR3 is TGTACTAGCAGCTTGGTTGGGGGATCCTACGAGCAGTACTTC. Translated, it gives CTSSLVGGSYEQYF. This chain uses TRBV5-6 with TRBJ2-7, with D possibly being TRBD2 (6 bases). The CDR3 covers 14 residues. Germline assignment: CDR1 SGHDT and CDR2 YYEEEE.